The 32 T cell receptor beta chains presented below share a single source sample, sequenced in a study of blood T cell repertoires in COVID-19. The table came from immunoSEQ multiplex PCR; TCRdb's copy has only in-frame clones and leaves some out. The table lists roughly 200,000 clones, around 81% of them singletons, with around 5.4% in the top ten. The sample comprised peripheral blood. Source of these receptors: a woman in her 70s with acute or convalescent COVID-19.

This rearrangement joins TRBV18 to TRBJ1-1; tentative D call: TRBD1 (6 bases). Germline lookup yields CDR1 KGHSH and CDR2 LQKENI. The CDR3 loop spans 16 amino acids. The ends were cut back, 2 bases at V and 0 bases at J, with 13 bases in the middle. The CDR3 nucleotides are TGTGCCAGCTCACCATTAAGGCAGGGGATGAACACTGAAGCTTTCTTT. This translates into CASSPLRQGMNTEAFF.

V is TRBV11-2 and J is TRBJ2-1; TRBD2 matches at 9 bases. Germline CDR1 SGHAT, CDR2 FQNNGV. The CDR3 consists of 16 residues. V was clipped by 5 bases and J by 7 bases; unmatched bases: 12. DNA for the CDR3: TGTGCCAGCAGCGGATCCTATAGCGGGAGTGGGAATGAGCAGTTCTTC. Its translation is CASSGSYSGSGNEQFF.

The chain couples TRBV5-8 to TRBJ2-7; TRBD1 is a possible D gene (5 bases). CDR3 size: 13 residues. Germline CDR1 is SGHTS and CDR2 is YDEGEE. V lost 5 bases and J 2 bases, leaving 11 bases between the germline ends. The CDR3 DNA is TGTGCCAGCAGTATTGACAGCACCTACGAGCAGTACTTC. Translation: CASSIDSTYEQYF.

The gene calls are TRBV7-5 and TRBJ2-1; the table's D gene call, TRBD2, was not cross checked with the DNA. TRBV7-5 is classified as a pseudogene. The CDR3 spans 14 residues. CDR3 in amino acids: CARSTSTRGYEQFF. The CDR3 region has the DNA TGTGCCAGAAGCACCTCGACTAGAGGCTATGAGCAGTTCTTC.

In the case of this clone: At one end, the junction sequence differs from germline, possibly due to a read error. The chain has TRBV2 and TRBJ1-4, with 7 nucleotides matching TRBD1. This CDR3 contains 14 residues. Germline V gene sequence: CDR1 SNHLY, CDR2 FYNNEI. The DNA for the CDR3 is TGTGCCAGCAGCGAAGGGACAGTGCCGATGAAACTGTTTTTT. Protein: CASSEGTVPMKLFF. The entire variable domain, with the rest obtained from reference TRBV2 and TRBJ1-4, is as follows: EPEVTQTPSHQVTQMGQEVILRCVPISNHLYFYWYRQILGQKVEFLVSFYNNEISEKSEIFDDQFSVERPDGSNFTLKIRSTKLEDSAMYFCASSEGTVPMKLFFGSGTQLSVL.

The CDR3 coding sequence is TGCACCAGCAGCCAAGAGTTCGGGTCCTACGAGCAGTACTTC. Protein sequence: CTSSQEFGSYEQYF. The genes are TRBV1 and TRBJ2-7; the D segment call TRBD2 is taken from the table without a DNA check. TRBV1 is labeled a pseudogene. This CDR3 spans 14 amino acids.

The table lists this clone with a few counts. This chain joins TRBV10-3 and TRBJ2-7; 9 nucleotides align to TRBD2. The CDR3 extends over 15 amino acids. Losses at the gene ends were 2 bases for V and 1 base for J; bases not matched to a gene: 3. Germline V gene sequence: CDR1 ENHRY, CDR2 SYGVKD. The CDR3 reads CAISEAGLASYEQYF. The CDR3 DNA reads TGTGCCATCAGTGAGGCGGGACTAGCTTCCTACGAGCAGTACTTC.

A few counts support this clone. The V call is TRBV7-2, the J call TRBJ2-7; D not certain. The V end lost 1 base, the J end lost 5 bases, and 9 bases lay between the germline ends. The CDR3 length is 13 residues. The germline gives CDR1 SGHTA, CDR2 FQGNSA. Here the CDR3 DNA reads TGTGCCAGCAGCTTAGACGAGGAACACGAGCAGTACTTC. It is translated as CASSLDEEHEQYF.

The chain couples TRBV6-2 or TRBV6-3 to TRBJ2-3; TRBD2 matches at 13 bases. Germline V gene lookup returns CDR1 MNHEY and CDR2 SVGEGT. The CDR3 is 17 residues long. The junction had 9 bases not matched to a gene; V was cut back by 4 bases and J by 5 bases. CDR3 residues: CASSFTSGRADGDTQYF. The CDR3 region has the DNA TGTGCCAGCAGTTTTACTAGCGGGAGGGCCGATGGAGATACGCAGTATTTT.

The V call is TRBV2, the J call TRBJ2-2; weak D call: TRBD2 (6 bases). With 2 bases removed from V and 6 bases from J, the gap between germline ends came to 13 bases. This CDR3 is built from 15 residues. Germline V gene lookup returns CDR1 SNHLY and CDR2 FYNNEI. The chain's CDR3 is CASSESRLGPGELFF. The CDR3 nucleotides are TGTGCCAGCAGTGAATCGAGACTAGGACCCGGGGAGCTGTTTTTT.

J is TRBJ2-3 and V is TRBV4-2; 7 bases are shared with TRBD2. V was clipped by 6 bases and J by 1 base; unmatched bases: 4. In germline, CDR1 is LGHNA, CDR2 YNFKEQ. This CDR3 contains 14 residues. CDR3 in DNA: TGTGCCAGCAGAGTCGCGGGAGGCACAGATACGCAGTATTTT. Amino acid sequence: CASRVAGGTDTQYF.

The chain uses TRBV14 and TRBJ2-2, with TRBD2 matching 13 bases. The V gene's germline CDR1 is SGHDN and CDR2 FVKESK. There are 17 residues in the CDR3. V trimming: 0 bases; J trimming: 4 bases; junction bases outside the gene matches: 2. The CDR3 reads CASSQDRLAGGTGELFF. For the CDR3, the DNA is TGTGCCAGCAGCCAAGACCGACTAGCGGGAGGCACCGGGGAGCTGTTTTTT.

V usage is TRBV24-1 and J usage is TRBJ2-1, with D perhaps TRBD2 (5 bases). V lost 5 bases and J 1 base, leaving 8 bases between the germline ends. CDR3 size: 14 residues. Per germline, CDR1 KGHDR and CDR2 SFDVKD. The CDR3 DNA follows: TGTGCCACCAGTGGCGGGCGATCCTACAATGAGCAGTTCTTC. Translation gives CATSGGRSYNEQFF.

The V call is TRBV5-1, the J call TRBJ2-1, with 12 nucleotides matching TRBD2. The CDR3 runs to 16 residues. In germline, CDR1 is SGHRS, CDR2 YFSETQ. V lost 6 bases, J lost 6 bases, and 10 bases stayed unmatched. CDR3 sequence reads: CASMASGRAKSNEQFF. CDR3 coding DNA: TGCGCCAGCATGGCTAGCGGGAGGGCTAAGAGCAATGAGCAGTTCTTC.

The V and J genes are TRBV18 and TRBJ2-2; 8 bases map to TRBD1. Germline-derived CDR1 and CDR2 are KGHSH and LQKENI. With V trimmed by 0 bases and J by 4 bases, 7 bases remained unmatched. The CDR3 has 17 amino acids. Here the CDR3 DNA reads TGTGCCAGCTCACCACCGCGGGCAGGGGGCATCACCGGGGAGCTGTTTTTT. The encoded protein is CASSPPRAGGITGELFF. Based on the CDR3 plus reference TRBV18 and TRBJ2-2, the full variable domain is NAGVMQNPRHLVRRRGQEARLRCSPMKGHSHVYWYRQLPEEGLKFMVYLQKENIIDESGMPKERFSAEFPKEGPSILRIQQVVRGDSAAYFCASSPPRAGGITGELFFGEGSRLTVL.

This clone was recorded only once. The genes are TRBV5-1 and TRBJ2-7; 8 bases match TRBD1. This CDR3 contains 16 residues. The V gene end was trimmed by 0 bases and the J gene end by 2 bases; junction bases not matched to a gene: 7. Germline V gene lookup returns CDR1 SGHRS and CDR2 YFSETQ. CDR3 in DNA: TGCGCCAGCAGCTTGGACGGACAGGGTAAAGCCTACGAGCAGTACTTC. Protein: CASSLDGQGKAYEQYF.

This clone has a handful of counts. The chain joins TRBV27 to TRBJ1-1; D unclear. Deletions cut 2 bases from V and 1 base from J, with 11 bases between. The CDR3 is made up of 15 amino acids. The germline gives CDR1 MNHEY, CDR2 SMNVEV (reference sequence). CDR3 in amino acids: CASSLDIQGNTEAFF. The CDR3 nucleotides are TGTGCCAGCAGTTTAGACATCCAAGGGAACACTGAAGCTTTCTTT.

J is TRBJ1-2 and V is TRBV15; 8 bases map to TRBD1. V lost 0 bases and J lost 6; bases outside the gene matches: 6. The CDR3 has 15 amino acids. The germline V gene has CDR1 LNHNV and CDR2 YYDKDF (reference sequence). CDR3 protein: CATSRDVRQGNGYTF. The CDR3 nucleotides read TGTGCCACCAGCAGAGATGTGCGACAGGGGAATGGCTACACCTTC.

This chain connects TRBV28 to TRBJ1-6; D not resolved. V lost 2 bases, J lost 13 bases, and 9 bases lay in between. Per germline, CDR1 MDHEN and CDR2 SYDVKM. The CDR3 loop spans 12 amino acids. CDR3 in DNA: TGTGCCAGCAGTTTACTCGTCCAGCCCCTCCACTTT. Translated, it gives CASSLLVQPLHF.

The rearrangement links TRBV7-9 to TRBJ2-5, with unresolved D. The germline V and J ends were trimmed by 1 base and 5 bases, with 5 bases remaining between them. Looked up from germline, CDR1 is SEHNR and CDR2 is FQNEAQ (reference sequence). The CDR3 runs 12 residues. CDR3 nucleotides: TGTGCCAGCAGCTTAGGGCGGGAGACCCAGTACTTC. Its translation is CASSLGRETQYF.

V is TRBV24-1 and J is TRBJ1-5; no clear D gene. This CDR3 is 13 amino acids long. The germline V gene has CDR1 KGHDR and CDR2 SFDVKD. V dropped 9 bases and J dropped 1 base, with 9 bases sitting between them. The CDR3 loop is CATAHKSNQPQHF. In DNA, the CDR3 is TGTGCCACCGCACATAAGAGCAATCAGCCCCAGCATTTT.

This chain connects TRBV5-4 to TRBJ2-5; D is undetermined. The germline V gene encodes CDR1 SGHNT and CDR2 YYREEE (reference sequence). V shed 4 bases and J shed 2 bases, with 9 bases lying between them. This CDR3 is 13 amino acids long. The CDR3 here is CASSMARQETQYF. The CDR3 nucleotides read TGTGCCAGCAGCATGGCACGGCAAGAGACCCAGTACTTC.

The rearrangement joins TRBV3-1 (or the pseudogene TRBV3-2) to TRBJ2-7; 8 positions match TRBD2. The germline CDR1 and CDR2 sequences are LGHDT and YNNKEL (reference sequence). J gave up 4 bases and V 2 bases, and 7 bases lay outside the gene matches. CDR3 length: 15 amino acids. CDR3: CASSQPGRGGYEQYF. The CDR3 nucleotides are TGTGCCAGCAGCCAACCGGGTCGGGGGGGGTACGAGCAGTACTTC.

V usage is TRBV4-1 and J usage is TRBJ1-5, with D maybe TRBD1 (5 bases). The germline V and J ends were trimmed by 1 base and 7 bases, with 8 bases remaining between them. Germline-derived CDR1 and CDR2 are MGHRA and YSYEKL. The CDR3 totals 13 residues. The CDR3 DNA sequence: TGCGCCAGCAGCCAAGGCCAGGGCCAGCCCCAGCATTTT. Its translation is CASSQGQGQPQHF.

The chain is built from TRBV7-9 and TRBJ2-7; TRBD1 aligns across 7 bases. This CDR3 contains 15 residues. Germline V lookup: CDR1 SEHNR, CDR2 FQNEAQ (reference sequence). The ends lost 4 bases at V and 0 bases at J; junction bases unmatched: 6. The CDR3 nucleotides read TGTGCCAGCAGCTCCCCGGGACAGTCCTCCTACGAGCAGTACTTC. It encodes CASSSPGQSSYEQYF.

The rearrangement uses TRBV29-1 and TRBJ2-3, with D possibly matching TRBD2 (5 bases). The CDR3 runs 12 residues. CDR1 and CDR2 from the germline V gene are SQVTM and ANQGSEA. The V end was cut by 8 bases, the J end by 4 bases, with 13 bases between. In DNA, the CDR3 is TGCAGCCAAAGGGCCGGGGCAGATACGCAGTATTTT. It translates to CSQRAGADTQYF.

The chain recombines TRBV7-6 with TRBJ2-7; D unresolved. V was cut by 5 bases and J by 3 bases, with 14 bases left in between. CDR1 and CDR2 (germline): SGHVS, FNYEAQ. This CDR3 has 14 amino acids. The CDR3 here is CASSPHDTDYEQYF. The CDR3 coding sequence is TGTGCCAGCAGCCCCCACGACACGGACTACGAGCAGTACTTC.

This clone was counted once. CDR3 protein: CASKGLPGDEQFF. In nucleotides, the CDR3 is TGCGCCAGCAAGGGACTGCCCGGGGATGAGCAGTTCTTC. The rearrangement joins TRBV5-1 to TRBJ2-1; maybe TRBD2 (6 bases). This CDR3 is 13 amino acids long. CDR1 is SGHRS and CDR2 is YFSETQ in the germline V gene. The germline V and J ends were trimmed by 6 bases and 8 bases, with 15 bases remaining between them.

The chain links TRBV3-1 (or the pseudogene TRBV3-2) to TRBJ2-7; no clear D gene. The CDR3 has 14 amino acids. V was clipped by 4 bases and J by 0 bases, with 10 bases between them. Germline CDR1 and CDR2: LGHDT and YNNKEL (reference sequence). CDR3 region: CASSRGRSSYEQYF. The DNA for the CDR3 is TGTGCCAGCAGCCGAGGTCGGAGCTCCTACGAGCAGTACTTC.

The rearrangement links TRBV24-1 to TRBJ2-5; possibly TRBD1 for D (6 bases). Germline CDR1 is KGHDR and CDR2 is SFDVKD. The CDR3 loop spans 15 amino acids. Trimming left V 4 bases short and J 5 bases short, with 16 bases between. The CDR3, as DNA: TGTGCCACCAGTGACCCGACAGGACTCGGGGAGACCCAGTACTTC. This encodes CATSDPTGLGETQYF.

This chain connects TRBV5-4 to TRBJ1-6; maybe TRBD1 (6 bases). Per the germline V gene, CDR1 is SGHNT and CDR2 is YYREEE (reference sequence). V was clipped by 0 bases and J by 0 bases, with 10 bases between them. This CDR3 is built from 17 residues. The CDR3 loop is CASSLAGGGSYNSPLHF. The CDR3 coding sequence is TGTGCCAGCAGCTTGGCTGGGGGCGGCTCCTATAATTCACCCCTCCACTTT.

The V and J genes are TRBV28 and TRBJ1-5; D call uncertain. The germline gives CDR1 MDHEN, CDR2 SYDVKM. Trimming took 6 bases from V and 7 from J, leaving 13 bases between them. The CDR3 has 13 amino acids. The CDR3 DNA sequence: TGTGCCAGCAGCCCAACGGGTCCCCAGCCCCAGCATTTT. This encodes CASSPTGPQPQHF.